The clone carrying this T cell receptor (beta chain) was found many times. What it binds is unknown. Germline values: CDR1 SGHTA, CDR2 FQGNSA. V lost 4 bases, J lost 15 bases, and 18 bases stayed unmatched. The CDR3 extends over 17 amino acids. The sample is drawn from a study of T cell repertoires in cytomegalovirus infection. About the research overall: Both a matching HLA type and CMV infection were indicated by public TCR beta signatures. The study, taken as a whole, reports: HLA-C-restricted CMV-specific TCR beta clonotypes prevailed in the ex vivo response.

MiXCR was run by TCRdb on the reads, yielding one entry per CDR3 protein. Seen here are around 300,000 distinct CDR3 sequences, about 23% observed once, and the top ten hold around 13%. Sequencing was done on a sample of PBMCs. This sequence was found in a human donor in good health (CMV status not recorded). Some clones in this sample may be carry-over from other donors' samples. This rearrangement joins TRBV7-2 to TRBJ2-1, with 13 bases that match TRBD2. The CDR3 nucleotides are TGTGCCAGCAGCTCTACGATGCGAACCGGGACTAGCGGGGAACGGTTCTTC. This gives the protein CASSSTMRTGTSGERFF.